The 12 T cell receptor beta chains listed next were all sequenced from one sample in a study of blood T cells in healthy people across ages. Next came a second PCR, run for about 6 to 11 cycles, which used a sample-barcoded 5' primer along with a J-beta primer mix. TCRdb re-derived calls from the 5' RACE reads in MiXCR, one entry per CDR3 protein. This sample has about 570,000 distinct CDR3 sequences, with roughly a quarter found just once. The sequenced sample consisted of blood. The receptors were gathered from a woman between 70 and 85 years old in good health.

The chain combines TRBV6-2 or TRBV6-3 with TRBJ1-5; the D is unclear. The CDR3 covers 13 residues. The V gene's germline CDR1 is MNHEY and CDR2 SVGEGT. Trimming removed 2 bases at V and 7 bases at J, with 9 bases between. The CDR3 spells CASSYKFRQPQHF. CDR3 sequence (DNA): TGTGCCAGCAGTTACAAGTTTAGGCAGCCCCAGCATTTT.

This clonotype was seen a few times. The CDR3 loop reads CASSYSKDRPLGELFF. For the CDR3, the DNA is TGTGCCAGCAGTTACTCGAAAGACAGGCCCCTCGGGGAGCTGTTTTTT. This chain joins TRBV6-5 and TRBJ2-2, with D possibly being TRBD1 (6 bases). V was cut by 0 bases and J by 7 bases, with 15 bases left in between. Germline V lookup: CDR1 MNHEY, CDR2 SVGAGI. The CDR3 consists of 16 residues.

J is TRBJ2-1 and V is TRBV20-1; D gene unclear. CDR1 and CDR2 from the germline V gene are DFQATT and SNEGSKA (reference sequence). CDR3 length: 15 residues. With 5 bases removed from V and 7 bases from J, the gap between germline ends came to 21 bases. The CDR3 DNA reads as TGCAGTGCTGAGGACCTTAATGGACCTATAAATGAGCAGTTCTTC. This sequence encodes CSAEDLNGPINEQFF.

Points on this clonotype: A junction boundary mismatches the germline segment, possibly from a read error. J is TRBJ2-1 and V is TRBV5-1, with 13 bases fitting TRBD2. The germline V gene has CDR1 SGHRS and CDR2 YFSETQ. The CDR3 covers 16 residues. The CDR3 loop reads CASSLTSGGIYNEQFF. The DNA for the CDR3 is TGTGCCAGCAGCTTGACTAGCGGGGGGATTTACAATGAGCAGTTCTTC.

The gene calls are TRBV7-9 and TRBJ1-1; 9 nucleotides agree with TRBD1. The CDR3 totals 15 residues. Looked up from germline, CDR1 is SEHNR and CDR2 is FQNEAQ (reference sequence). J gave up 7 bases and V 1 base, and 7 bases lay outside the gene matches. The CDR3 loop is CASSLVRTGENEAFF. CDR3 DNA: TGTGCCAGCAGCTTAGTAAGGACAGGGGAAAATGAAGCTTTCTTT.

In its sample, this clonotype was seen a few times. The chain links TRBV3-1 to TRBJ1-2; a possible D gene is TRBD1 (6 bases). V shed 4 bases and J shed 4 bases, with 19 bases lying between them. The CDR3 is made up of 16 amino acids. CDR1 and CDR2 from the germline V gene are LGHDT and YNNKEL (reference sequence). The CDR3 nucleotides are TGTGCCAGCAGCCCCTCGGGGGCCGAGACATTCTATGGCTACACCTTC. The encoded protein is CASSPSGAETFYGYTF.

The rearrangement links TRBV5-1 to TRBJ2-7; a possible D gene is TRBD1 (7 bases). V was cut by 7 bases and J by 4 bases, with 18 bases left in between. CDR1 is SGHRS, CDR2 YFSETQ, per germline. The CDR3 loop spans 14 amino acids. The CDR3, as DNA: TGCGCCAGCTCCACTGGGGCAGGGGGGTACGAGCAGTACTTC. This gives the protein CASSTGAGGYEQYF.

The chain is built from TRBV20-1 and TRBJ2-5; TRBD2 is a possible D gene (5 bases). The better agreement between TRBJ2-1 and the DNA end casts doubt on the J call. Germline V gene data show CDR1 as DFQATT and CDR2 as SNEGSKA (reference sequence). This CDR3 has 12 amino acids. The CDR3 spells CSAREDSNEQFF. CDR3 DNA: TGCAGTGCTAGAGAGGACTCCAACGAGCAGTTCTTC.

This clonotype turned up a few times. The chain carries TRBV10-3 and TRBJ2-7, with D uncertain. The last part of the DNA fits TRBJ2-1 better; the J call may be wrong. The germline V gene has CDR1 ENHRY and CDR2 SYGVKD. The CDR3 has 13 residues. CDR3 nucleotide sequence: TGTGCCATCAGTGAGGCGGTTCGGAATGAGCAGTTCTTC. It translates to CAISEAVRNEQFF.

In the case of this clonotype: A read error may account for a junction end that differs from germline. The chain combines TRBV5-1 with TRBJ1-4, with TRBD1 matching 7 bases. The CDR3 runs 15 residues. Germline V gene sequence: CDR1 SGHRS, CDR2 YFSETQ. CDR3 sequence reads: CVSSLEGTESEKLFF. As DNA, the CDR3 is TGCGTCAGCAGCTTGGAGGGGACAGAAAGTGAAAAACTGTTTTTT.

This clonotype appeared a few times. In DNA form, the CDR3 reads TGTGCCAGCAGCCCTGGACTAGCGGGGATCACAGATACGCAGTATTTT. Its protein product is CASSPGLAGITDTQYF. This chain links TRBV7-2 with TRBJ2-3, with 12 bases aligning to TRBD2. The germline V gene has CDR1 SGHTA and CDR2 FQGNSA. With 5 bases clipped from V and 2 bases from J, the junction kept 5 bases outside the gene matches. The CDR3 is 16 residues long.

This clonotype came up many times. V gene TRBV7-2 combines with J gene TRBJ2-3; TRBD1 matches 9 bases. The CDR3 has 14 residues. With V trimmed by 6 bases and J by 4 bases, 5 bases remained unmatched. Germline CDR1 reads SGHTA; CDR2 reads FQGNSA. CDR3 in DNA: TGTGCCAGCAGTTCGGGACAGGGCGCAGATACGCAGTATTTT. Protein product: CASSSGQGADTQYF.